The source of this T cell receptor beta chain is a study of shared clonotypes between healthy human individuals. General study results and limits: Non-shared clonotypes had lower generation probabilities than clonotypes shared by all four sorted-subset donors.

The repertoire was sequenced with immunoSEQ multiplex PCR; TCRdb's copy has only in-frame clones and lacks some. The table records some 1,100,000 clones, around 78% of them present only once. Comment on this clone: Its antigen is not identified.

This CDR3 is built from 17 residues. V was clipped by 0 bases and J by 4 bases, with 17 bases between them. Germline CDR1 reads SGHDT; CDR2 reads YYEEEE. Sequencing input: memory CD4+ T cells from PBMCs. Sample subset: CD45RA-negative fraction. The chain links TRBV5-6 to TRBJ1-3; D possibly corresponds to TRBD1 (5 bases). The source of this sequence is a man younger than 30 in good health. Some clones in this sample may be carry-over from other donors' samples. The CDR3 DNA sequence: TGTGCCAGCAGCTTGGCGGGGGAGGGTTCTGTCGGAAACACCATATATTTT. The encoded protein is CASSLAGEGSVGNTIYF.